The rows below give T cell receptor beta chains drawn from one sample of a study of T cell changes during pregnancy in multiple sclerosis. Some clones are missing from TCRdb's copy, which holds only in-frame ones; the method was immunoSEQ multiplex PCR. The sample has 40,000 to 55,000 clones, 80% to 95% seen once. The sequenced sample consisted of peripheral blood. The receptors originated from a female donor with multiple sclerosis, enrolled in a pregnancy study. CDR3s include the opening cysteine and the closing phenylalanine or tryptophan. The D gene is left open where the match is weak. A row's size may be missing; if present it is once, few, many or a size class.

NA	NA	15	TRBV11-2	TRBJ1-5	CASSLGIGRDQPQHF	TGTGCCAGCAGCTTAGGTATAGGGAGGGATCAGCCCCAGCATTTT
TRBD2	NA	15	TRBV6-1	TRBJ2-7	CASSLLAGGSYEQYF	TGTGCCAGCAGTCTTTTAGCGGGAGGCTCCTACGAGCAGTACTTC
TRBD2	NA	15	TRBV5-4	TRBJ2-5	CASSLGLAGGETQYF	TGTGCCAGCAGCTTGGGGCTAGCGGGGGGTGAGACCCAGTACTTC
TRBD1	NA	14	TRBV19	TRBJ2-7	CASSIQGAIDEQYF	TGTGCCAGTAGTATTCAGGGGGCGATCGACGAGCAGTACTTC
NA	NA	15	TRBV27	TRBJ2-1	CASSRGSGRNNEQFF	TGTGCCAGCAGTAGGGGTAGCGGACGAAACAATGAGCAGTTCTTC
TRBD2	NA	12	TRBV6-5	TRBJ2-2	CASSREGGELFF	TGTGCCAGCAGCCGGGAGGGCGGGGAGCTGTTTTTT
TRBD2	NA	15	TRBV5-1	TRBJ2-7	CASSLAVLAGYEQYF	TGCGCCAGCAGCTTGGCCGTGCTAGCGGGATACGAGCAGTACTTC
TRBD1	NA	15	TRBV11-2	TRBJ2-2	CASSPGGADTGELFF	TGTGCCAGCAGCCCAGGGGGCGCTGACACCGGGGAGCTGTTTTTT
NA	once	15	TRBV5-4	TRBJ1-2	CASSLGVTTNYGYTF	TGTGCCAGCAGCTTGGGGGTAACTACTAACTATGGCTACACCTTC
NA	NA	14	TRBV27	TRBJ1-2	CASSVRGPDYGYTF	TGTGCCAGCAGTGTCAGGGGTCCGGACTATGGCTACACCTTC
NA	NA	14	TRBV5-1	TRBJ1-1	CASSLGGQDTEAFF	TGCGCCAGCAGCTTGGGCGGGCAGGACACTGAAGCTTTCTTT
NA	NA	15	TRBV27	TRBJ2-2	CASSPVYSGGGELFF	TGTGCCAGCAGTCCCGTTTACTCCGGTGGCGGGGAGCTGTTTTTT
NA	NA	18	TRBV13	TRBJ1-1	CASTTLDGRTIMNTEAFF	TGTGCCAGCACCACCTTAGACGGACGAACGATCATGAACACTGAAGCTTTCTTT
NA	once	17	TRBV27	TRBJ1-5	CASTAGVGDYSNQPQHF	TGTGCCAGCACCGCAGGAGTAGGGGATTATAGCAATCAGCCCCAGCATTTT
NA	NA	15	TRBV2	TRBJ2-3	CASSATREPTDTQYF	TGTGCCAGCAGTGCGACGAGGGAGCCTACAGATACGCAGTATTTT
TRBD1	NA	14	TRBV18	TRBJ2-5	CASSPTGGAETQYF	TGTGCCAGCTCACCTACAGGGGGCGCAGAGACCCAGTACTTC
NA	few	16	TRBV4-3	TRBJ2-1	CASSQGKGERNNEQFF	TGCGCCAGCAGCCAAGGGAAGGGTGAGCGTAACAATGAGCAGTTCTTC
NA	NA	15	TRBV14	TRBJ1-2	CASSQERTGNYGYTF	TGTGCCAGCAGCCAAGAGCGGACTGGGAACTATGGCTACACCTTC
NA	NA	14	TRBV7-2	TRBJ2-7	CASSSTGPSYEQYF	TGTGCCAGCAGCTCCACAGGGCCCTCCTACGAGCAGTACTTC
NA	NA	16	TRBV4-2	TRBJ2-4	CASSQETGAVKNIQYF	TGTGCCAGCAGCCAAGAGACGGGGGCGGTCAAAAACATTCAGTACTTC
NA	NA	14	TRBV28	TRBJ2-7	CASRPSRAPYEQYF	TGTGCCAGCCGGCCCTCCCGGGCTCCCTACGAGCAGTACTTC
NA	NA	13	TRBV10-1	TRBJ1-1	CASRARENTEAFF	TGCGCCAGCAGAGCCAGGGAGAACACTGAAGCTTTCTTT
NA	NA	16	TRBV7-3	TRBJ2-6	CASSQIGGTGANVLTF	TGTGCCAGCAGCCAGATAGGGGGTACCGGGGCCAACGTCCTGACTTTC
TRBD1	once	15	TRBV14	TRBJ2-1	CASSQVGQGGNEQFF	TGTGCCAGCAGCCAAGTGGGACAGGGAGGCAATGAGCAGTTCTTC
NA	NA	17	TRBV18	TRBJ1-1	CASTPIGGGSLNTEAFF	TGTGCCAGCACTCCAATCGGCGGGGGGTCTCTGAACACTGAAGCTTTCTTT
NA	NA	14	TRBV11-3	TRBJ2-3	CASSLGPSTDTQYF	TGTGCCAGCAGCTTAGGGCCCAGCACAGATACGCAGTATTTT
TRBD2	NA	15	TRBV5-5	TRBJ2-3	CASFWGLAGTDTQYF	TGTGCCAGCTTCTGGGGCCTAGCGGGCACAGATACGCAGTATTTT
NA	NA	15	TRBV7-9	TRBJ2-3	CASSLRGDRTDTQYF	TGTGCCAGCAGCTTAAGGGGAGATCGCACAGATACGCAGTATTTT
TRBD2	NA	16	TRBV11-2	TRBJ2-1	CASSPGTSGTVNEQFF	TGTGCCAGCAGCCCTGGGACTAGCGGGACCGTCAATGAGCAGTTCTTC
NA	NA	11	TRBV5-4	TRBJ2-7	CASSLEYEQYF	TGTGCCAGCAGCTTGGAGTACGAGCAGTACTTC
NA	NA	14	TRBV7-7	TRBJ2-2	CASTYTRDSGELFF	TGTGCTAGTACCTACACCAGGGATTCAGGGGAGCTGTTTTTT
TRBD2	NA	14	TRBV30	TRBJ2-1	CALISGSLGNEQFF	TGTGCCTTGATAAGCGGGAGTCTGGGGAATGAGCAGTTCTTC
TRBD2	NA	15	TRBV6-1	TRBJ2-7	CASSEETSGSYEQYF	TGTGCCAGCAGTGAAGAGACTAGCGGGAGCTACGAGCAGTACTTC
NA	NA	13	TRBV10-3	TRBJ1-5	CASGGGKDQPQHF	TGTGCCAGCGGGGGAGGTAAGGATCAGCCCCAGCATTTT
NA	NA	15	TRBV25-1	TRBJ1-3	CASSESRVSGNTIYF	TGTGCCAGCAGTGAATCTAGGGTATCTGGAAACACCATATATTTT
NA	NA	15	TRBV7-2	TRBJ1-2	CASSFGATTNYGYTF	TGTGCCAGCAGCTTCGGGGCCACAACTAACTATGGCTACACCTTC
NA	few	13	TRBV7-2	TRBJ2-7	CASSLVNPYEQYF	TGTGCCAGCAGCTTAGTTAATCCCTACGAGCAGTACTTC
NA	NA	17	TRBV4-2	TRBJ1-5	CASSQDRRASGNQPQHF	TGTGCCAGCAGCCAAGACCGTAGGGCCTCGGGCAATCAGCCCCAGCATTTT
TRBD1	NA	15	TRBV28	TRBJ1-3	CASRGQGYSGNTIYF	TGTGCCAGCAGAGGACAGGGCTACTCTGGAAACACCATATATTTT
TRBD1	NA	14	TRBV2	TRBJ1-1	CASRQGALNTEAFF	TGTGCCAGCAGACAGGGGGCACTCAACACTGAAGCTTTCTTT
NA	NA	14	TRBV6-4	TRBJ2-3	CASAVADCTDTQYF	TGTGCCTCAGCAGTGGCGGACTGCACAGATACGCAGTATTTT
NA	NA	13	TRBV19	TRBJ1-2	CASSLMVNYGYTF	TGTGCCAGTAGTTTGATGGTCAACTATGGCTACACCTTC
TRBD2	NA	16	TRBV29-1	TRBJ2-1	CSVQNPGLAAGNEQFF	TGCAGCGTACAGAATCCGGGACTAGCGGCTGGCAATGAGCAGTTCTTC
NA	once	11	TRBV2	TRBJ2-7	CASSESKKQYF	TGTGCCAGCAGTGAATCGAAGAAGCAGTACTTC
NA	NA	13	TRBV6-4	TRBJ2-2	CASSAGDTGELFF	TGTGCCAGCAGTGCGGGAGACACCGGGGAGCTGTTTTTT
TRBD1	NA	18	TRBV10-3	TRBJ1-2	CAISESRLKGQGESGYTF	TGTGCCATCAGTGAGTCGAGGCTCAAGGGACAGGGGGAGAGTGGCTACACCTTC
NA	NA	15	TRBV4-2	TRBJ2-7	CASSQDWDSSYEQYF	TGTGCCAGCAGCCAAGATTGGGATAGCTCCTACGAGCAGTACTTC
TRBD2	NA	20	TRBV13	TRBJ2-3	CASSSPGAALLRGSLGTQYF	TGTGCCAGCAGCTCTCCTGGGGCGGCTCTCTTGCGCGGGAGTCTGGGTACGCAGTATTTT
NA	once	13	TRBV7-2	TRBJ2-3	CASSLTAADTQYF	TGTGCCAGCAGCTTAACAGCGGCAGATACGCAGTATTTT
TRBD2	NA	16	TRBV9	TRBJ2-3	CASSVEISGSSDTQYF	TGTGCCAGCAGCGTAGAAATTAGCGGGAGCTCAGATACGCAGTATTTT
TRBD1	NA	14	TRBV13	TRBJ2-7	CASSLDDRAVEQYF	TGTGCCAGCAGCTTAGACGACAGGGCGGTGGAGCAGTACTTC
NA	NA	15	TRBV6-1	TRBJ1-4	CASSGPGVIGEKLFF	TGTGCCAGCAGCGGCCCCGGGGTGATTGGTGAAAAACTGTTTTTT
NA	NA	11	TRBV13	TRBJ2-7	CASSLFHEQYF	TGTGCCAGCAGCTTATTTCACGAGCAGTACTTC
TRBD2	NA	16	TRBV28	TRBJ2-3	CASSLSRGLAADTQYF	TGTGCCAGCAGTTTAAGCCGGGGACTAGCAGCAGATACGCAGTATTTT
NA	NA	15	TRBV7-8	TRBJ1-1	CASSLVRVVNTEAFF	TGTGCCAGCAGCTTAGTTCGGGTCGTGAACACTGAAGCTTTCTTT
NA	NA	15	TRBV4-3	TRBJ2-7	CASSQRVTRVYEQYF	TGCGCCAGCAGCCAAAGGGTGACTAGGGTCTACGAGCAGTACTTC
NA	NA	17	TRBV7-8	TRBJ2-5	CASSFHQQDRYQETQYF	TGTGCCAGCAGCTTTCACCAACAAGACAGGTACCAAGAGACCCAGTACTTC
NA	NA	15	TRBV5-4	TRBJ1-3	CASSLGGVPGNTIYF	TGTGCCAGCAGTTTGGGGGGGGTCCCTGGAAACACCATATATTTT
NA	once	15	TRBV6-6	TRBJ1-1	CASSYLGQGGTEAFF	TGTGCCAGCAGTTACCTAGGCCAGGGCGGTACTGAAGCTTTCTTT
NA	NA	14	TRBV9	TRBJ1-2	CASSARRESYGYTF	TGTGCCAGCAGCGCGCGCAGGGAATCCTATGGCTACACCTTC